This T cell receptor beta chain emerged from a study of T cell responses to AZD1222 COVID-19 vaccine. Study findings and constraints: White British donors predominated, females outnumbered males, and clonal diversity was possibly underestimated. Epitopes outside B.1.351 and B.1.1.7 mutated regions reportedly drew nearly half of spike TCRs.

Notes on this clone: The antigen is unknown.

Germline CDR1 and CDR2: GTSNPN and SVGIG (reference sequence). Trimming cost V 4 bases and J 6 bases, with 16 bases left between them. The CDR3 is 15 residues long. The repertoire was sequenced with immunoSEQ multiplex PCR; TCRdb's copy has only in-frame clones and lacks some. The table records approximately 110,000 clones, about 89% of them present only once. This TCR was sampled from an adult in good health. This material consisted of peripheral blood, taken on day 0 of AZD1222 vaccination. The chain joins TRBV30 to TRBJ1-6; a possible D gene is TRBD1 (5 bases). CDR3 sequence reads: CAWIRDRLSNSPLHF. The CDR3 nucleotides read TGTGCCTGGATTCGAGACAGATTGAGTAATTCACCCCTCCACTTT.